These 11 T cell receptor beta chains were sequenced from one sample in a study of blood T cell repertoires in COVID-19. The table came from immunoSEQ multiplex PCR; TCRdb's copy has only in-frame clones and leaves some out. Altogether hundreds of thousands of clones are present, 75% to 85% being singletons, with the ten largest covering under 15%. The sample taken for sequencing was peripheral blood. The receptors come from an older woman with active or convalescent COVID-19.

The chain employs TRBV23-1 and TRBJ2-7; TRBD1 matches at 7 bases. TRBV23-1 is labeled an ORF, and its function is uncertain. The trim removed 3 bases at V and 6 bases at J, leaving 11 bases unmatched. This CDR3 region has 15 residues. The CDR3 protein is CASSQRDRDPGEQYF. Here the CDR3 DNA reads TGCGCCAGCAGTCAGCGAGACAGGGACCCCGGCGAGCAGTACTTC.

This clone has only one observation. The genes are TRBV6-1 and TRBJ2-2; 10 bases line up with TRBD2. Germline values: CDR1 MNHNS, CDR2 SASEGT. This CDR3 spans 17 amino acids. V shed 2 bases and J 6 bases; nucleotides not matched to a gene: 9. DNA for the CDR3: TGTGCCAGCAGTGAATTAGCGGGGGGATGGGGCTCCGGGGAGCTGTTTTTT. The encoded protein is CASSELAGGWGSGELFF.

This clone was recorded only once. This chain joins TRBV18 and TRBJ2-1; tentatively, D is TRBD1 (6 bases). The CDR3 covers 15 residues. The V and J ends lost 3 bases and 2 bases respectively, with 11 bases between them. Germline values: CDR1 KGHSH, CDR2 LQKENI. The CDR3 reads CASSPNRATYNEQFF. Here the CDR3 DNA reads TGTGCCAGCTCACCGAACAGGGCTACCTACAATGAGCAGTTCTTC.

The genes are TRBV2 and TRBJ1-2; TRBD1 matches 11 bases. The CDR3 length is 14 residues. Germline assignment: CDR1 SNHLY and CDR2 FYNNEI. V lost 7 bases, J lost 7 bases, and 8 bases stayed unmatched. CDR3 sequence (DNA): TGTGCCAGCACCGGGGACAGGGGGTTTGGTGGCTACACCTTC. As protein: CASTGDRGFGGYTF. Full variable domain (remainder filled in from reference TRBV2 and TRBJ1-2): EPEVTQTPSHQVTQMGQEVILRCVPISNHLYFYWYRQILGQKVEFLVSFYNNEISEKSEIFDDQFSVERPDGSNFTLKIRSTKLEDSAMYFCASTGDRGFGGYTFGSGTRLTVV.

The rearrangement joins TRBV5-4 to TRBJ1-6, with D maybe TRBD1 (5 bases). V lost 6 bases, J lost 1 base, and 11 bases lay in between. CDR3 length: 15 amino acids. Germline CDR1 is SGHNT and CDR2 is YYREEE (reference sequence). CDR3 region: CASNREGSYNSPLHF. In nucleotides, the CDR3 is TGTGCCAGCAACCGGGAGGGGTCCTATAATTCACCCCTCCACTTT.

This rearrangement joins TRBV16 to TRBJ1-2, with a possible D match to TRBD1 (6 bases). The CDR3 runs to 14 residues. Trimming left V 3 bases short and J 2 bases short, with 10 bases between. Germline values: CDR1 KGHSY, CDR2 FQNENV. CDR3: CASSQAGVNYGYTF. The CDR3, as DNA: TGTGCCAGCAGCCAGGCAGGGGTGAACTATGGCTACACCTTC.

The chain carries TRBV7-9 and TRBJ1-2; D gene uncertain. With 0 bases removed from V and 4 bases from J, the gap between germline ends came to 12 bases. The germline gives CDR1 SEHNR, CDR2 FQNEAQ (reference sequence). The CDR3 sequence is 15 residues long. This CDR3 is CASSLAVARIYGYTF. CDR3 sequence (DNA): TGTGCCAGCAGCTTAGCGGTCGCCAGAATCTATGGCTACACCTTC.

The V and J genes are TRBV7-2 and TRBJ1-2, with 9 nucleotides matching TRBD1. The J segment lost 3 bases and the V segment lost 2 bases, leaving 4 bases of the junction unmatched. Germline CDR1 reads SGHTA; CDR2 reads FQGNSA. The CDR3 sequence is 15 residues long. The CDR3 loop is CASSLQTGGDYGYTF. The CDR3 nucleotides read TGTGCCAGCAGCTTACAGACAGGGGGTGACTATGGCTACACCTTC.

The CDR3 loop reads CASSLVRGYGYTF. The CDR3 DNA is TGTGCCAGCAGTTTAGTCCGGGGATATGGCTACACCTTC. This chain links TRBV12-3 or TRBV12-4 with TRBJ1-2; D gene ambiguous. Trimming removed 1 base from V and 5 bases from J, with 8 bases in between. This CDR3 comprises 13 residues.

The J gene is TRBJ1-1, the V gene TRBV21-1. TRBV21-1 is noted as a pseudogene. There are 13 residues in the CDR3. CDR3 DNA sequence: TGTGCCAGCACCCCCCGGCGGGGGACTGAAGCTTTCTTT. Its translation: CASTPRRGTEAFF.

This chain joins TRBV25-1 and TRBJ2-2, with 11 bases that match TRBD1. The J segment lost 7 bases and the V segment lost 3 bases, leaving 10 bases of the junction unmatched. CDR1 and CDR2 from the germline V gene are MGHDK and SYGVNS. This CDR3 is 17 amino acids long. The CDR3 spells CASSDLHGQGASGELFF. CDR3 nucleotide sequence: TGTGCCAGCAGTGATCTCCACGGACAGGGGGCAAGCGGGGAGCTGTTTTTT.